The sequence of this T cell receptor beta chain was determined in a study of beta chain features in type 1 diabetes. The CDR3 consists of 14 residues. Germline loops: CDR1 SGHRS, CDR2 YFSETQ. V was clipped by 1 base and J by 5 bases, with 10 bases between them. Notes on this clone: What it binds is not known.

Expressed TCRB transcripts were sequenced after all isolated RNA was converted to cDNA. Assay: immunoSEQ multiplex PCR; the TCRdb copy retains only in-frame clones and omits some. Of about 300,000 clones in the sample, roughly 14% were seen once. Overall study findings and caveats: The naive, central memory and Treg TCRB repertoires of patients appeared to be more similar to one another than those of healthy donors. Across all four CD4+ subsets, people with type 1 diabetes showed modestly shorter TCRB CDR3s.

V is TRBV5-1 and J is TRBJ1-5; D is unresolved. Sequences were obtained from naive CD4+ T cells from blood. This clonotype was obtained from a woman between 18 and 29 years old with type 1 diabetes. CDR3 nucleotides: TGCGCCAGCAGCTTGTTGGCGGGCTATCAGCCCCAGCATTTT. Residues: CASSLLAGYQPQHF.